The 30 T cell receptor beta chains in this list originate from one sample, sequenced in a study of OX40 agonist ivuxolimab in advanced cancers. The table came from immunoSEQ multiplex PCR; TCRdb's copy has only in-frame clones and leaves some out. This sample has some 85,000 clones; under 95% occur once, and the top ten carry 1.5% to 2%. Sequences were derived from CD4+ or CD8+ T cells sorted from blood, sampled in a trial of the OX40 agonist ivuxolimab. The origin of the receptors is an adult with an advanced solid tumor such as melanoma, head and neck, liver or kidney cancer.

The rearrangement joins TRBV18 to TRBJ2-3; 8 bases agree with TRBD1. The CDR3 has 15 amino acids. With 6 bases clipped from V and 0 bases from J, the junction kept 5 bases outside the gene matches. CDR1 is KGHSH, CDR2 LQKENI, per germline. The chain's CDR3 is CASSRTGISTDTQYF. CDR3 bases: TGTGCCAGCTCGCGGACAGGGATAAGCACAGATACGCAGTATTTT.

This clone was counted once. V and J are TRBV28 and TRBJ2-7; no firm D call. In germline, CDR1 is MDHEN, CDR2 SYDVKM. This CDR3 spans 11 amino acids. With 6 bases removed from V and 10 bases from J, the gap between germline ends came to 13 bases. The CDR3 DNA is TGTGCCAGCAGGTCCCTATCCTACCAGTACTTC. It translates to CASRSLSYQYF.

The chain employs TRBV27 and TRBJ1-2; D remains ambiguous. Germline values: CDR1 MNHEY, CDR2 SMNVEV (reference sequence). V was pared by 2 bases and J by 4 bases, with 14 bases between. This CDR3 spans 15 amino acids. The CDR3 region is CASSLGPSLAYGYTF. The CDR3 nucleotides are TGTGCCAGCAGTTTAGGACCCTCATTGGCCTATGGCTACACCTTC.

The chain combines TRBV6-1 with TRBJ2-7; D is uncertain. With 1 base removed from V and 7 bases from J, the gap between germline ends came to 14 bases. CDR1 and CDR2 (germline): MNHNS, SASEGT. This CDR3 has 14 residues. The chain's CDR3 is CASSEVARPREQYF. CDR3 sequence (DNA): TGTGCCAGCAGTGAAGTGGCCAGGCCGAGGGAGCAGTACTTC.

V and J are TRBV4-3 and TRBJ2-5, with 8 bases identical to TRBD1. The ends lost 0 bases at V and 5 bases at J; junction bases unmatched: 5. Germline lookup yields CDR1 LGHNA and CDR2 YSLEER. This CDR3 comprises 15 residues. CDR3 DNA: TGCGCCAGCAGCCAAGATGGGCAGGGGGCCGAGACCCAGTACTTC. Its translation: CASSQDGQGAETQYF.

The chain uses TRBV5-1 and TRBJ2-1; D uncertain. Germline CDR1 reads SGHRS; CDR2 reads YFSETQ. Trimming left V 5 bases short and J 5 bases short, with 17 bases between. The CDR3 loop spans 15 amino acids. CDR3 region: CASRGQDVGNNEQFF. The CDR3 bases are TGCGCCAGCAGAGGGCAGGATGTAGGGAACAATGAGCAGTTCTTC.

CDR3: CASSRIRMNTEAFF. In nucleotides, the CDR3 is TGTGCCAGTAGTAGGATCAGAATGAACACTGAAGCTTTCTTT. J is TRBJ1-1 and V is TRBV19; D is unresolved. Germline V gene sequence: CDR1 LNHDA, CDR2 SQIVND (reference sequence). This CDR3 has 14 residues. Trimming pared 4 bases from V and 0 bases from J, leaving 9 bases between.

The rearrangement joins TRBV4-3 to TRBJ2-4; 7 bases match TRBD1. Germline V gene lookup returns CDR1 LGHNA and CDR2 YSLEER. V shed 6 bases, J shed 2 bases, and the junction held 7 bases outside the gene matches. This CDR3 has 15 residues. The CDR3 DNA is TGCGCCAGCAGTCACAGGGGTGGACCCAAAAACATTCAGTACTTC. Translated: CASSHRGGPKNIQYF.

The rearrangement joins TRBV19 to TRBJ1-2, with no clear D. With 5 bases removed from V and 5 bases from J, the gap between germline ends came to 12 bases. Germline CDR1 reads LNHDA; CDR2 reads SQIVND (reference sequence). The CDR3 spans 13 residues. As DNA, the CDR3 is TGTGCCAGTAGTCCCCGGGGAGCGTATGGCTACACCTTC. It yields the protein CASSPRGAYGYTF.

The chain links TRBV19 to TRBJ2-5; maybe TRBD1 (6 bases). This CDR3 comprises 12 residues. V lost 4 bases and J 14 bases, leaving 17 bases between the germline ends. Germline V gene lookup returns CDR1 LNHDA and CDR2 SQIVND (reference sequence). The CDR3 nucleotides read TGTGCCAGTAGTAGCCCCTCTGGGACACGCTACTTC. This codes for CASSSPSGTRYF.

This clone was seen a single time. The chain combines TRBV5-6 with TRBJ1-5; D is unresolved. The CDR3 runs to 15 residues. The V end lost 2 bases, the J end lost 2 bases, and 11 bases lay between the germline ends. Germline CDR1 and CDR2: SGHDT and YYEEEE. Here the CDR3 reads CASSLGREGNQPQHF. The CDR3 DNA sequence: TGTGCCAGCAGCTTAGGCCGGGAGGGCAATCAGCCCCAGCATTTT. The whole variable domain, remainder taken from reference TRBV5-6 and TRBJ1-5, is DAGVTQSPTHLIKTRGQQVTLRCSPKSGHDTVSWYQQALGQGPQFIFQYYEEEERQRGNFPDRFSGHQFPNYSSELNVNALLLGDSALYLCASSLGREGNQPQHFGDGTRLSIL.

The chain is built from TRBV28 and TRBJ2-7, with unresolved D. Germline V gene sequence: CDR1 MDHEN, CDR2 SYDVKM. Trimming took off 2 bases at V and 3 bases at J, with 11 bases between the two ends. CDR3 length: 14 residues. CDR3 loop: CASSLPQQFYEQYF. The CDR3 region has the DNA TGTGCCAGCAGTTTACCCCAGCAGTTCTACGAGCAGTACTTC.

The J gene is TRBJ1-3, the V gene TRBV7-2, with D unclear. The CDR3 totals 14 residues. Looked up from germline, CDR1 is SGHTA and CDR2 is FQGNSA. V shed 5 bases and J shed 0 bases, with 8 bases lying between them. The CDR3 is CASSPGVSGNTIYF. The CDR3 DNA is TGTGCCAGCAGCCCAGGAGTCTCTGGAAACACCATATATTTT.

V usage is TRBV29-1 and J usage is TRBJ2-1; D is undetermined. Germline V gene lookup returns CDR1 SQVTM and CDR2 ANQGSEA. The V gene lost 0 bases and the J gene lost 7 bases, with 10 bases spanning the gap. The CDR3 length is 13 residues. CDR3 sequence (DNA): TGCAGCGTTGAAGATAGAACAGCAAATGAGCAGTTCTTC. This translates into CSVEDRTANEQFF.

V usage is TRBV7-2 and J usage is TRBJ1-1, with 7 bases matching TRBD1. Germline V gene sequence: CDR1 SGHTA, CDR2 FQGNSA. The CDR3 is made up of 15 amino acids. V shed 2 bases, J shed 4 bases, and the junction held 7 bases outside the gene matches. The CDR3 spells CASSLQGGLGTEAFF. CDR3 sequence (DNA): TGTGCCAGCAGCTTACAGGGGGGTTTGGGCACTGAAGCTTTCTTT.

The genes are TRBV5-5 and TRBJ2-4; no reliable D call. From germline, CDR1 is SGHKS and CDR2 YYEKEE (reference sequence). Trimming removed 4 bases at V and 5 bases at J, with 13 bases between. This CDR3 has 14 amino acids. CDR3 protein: CASSLLVSENIQYF. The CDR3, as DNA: TGTGCCAGCAGCCTTCTAGTCTCGGAAAACATTCAGTACTTC. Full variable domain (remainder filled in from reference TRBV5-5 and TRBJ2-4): DAGVTQSPTHLIKTRGQQVTLRCSPISGHKSVSWYQQVLGQGPQFIFQYYEKEERGRGNFPDRFSARQFPNYSSELNVNALLLGDSALYLCASSLLVSENIQYFGAGTRLSVL.

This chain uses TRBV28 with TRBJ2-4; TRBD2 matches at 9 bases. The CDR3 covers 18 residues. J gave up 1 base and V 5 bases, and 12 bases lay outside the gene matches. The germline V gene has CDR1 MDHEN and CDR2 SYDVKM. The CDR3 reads CASSPPRLREGAKNIQYF. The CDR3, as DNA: TGTGCCAGCAGTCCCCCCCGGTTGCGGGAGGGGGCCAAAAACATTCAGTACTTC. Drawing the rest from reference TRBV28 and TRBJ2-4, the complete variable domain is DVKVTQSSRYLVKRTGEKVFLECVQDMDHENMFWYRQDPGLGLRLIYFSYDVKMKEKGDIPEGYSVSREKKERFSLILESASTNQTSMYLCASSPPRLREGAKNIQYFGAGTRLSVL.

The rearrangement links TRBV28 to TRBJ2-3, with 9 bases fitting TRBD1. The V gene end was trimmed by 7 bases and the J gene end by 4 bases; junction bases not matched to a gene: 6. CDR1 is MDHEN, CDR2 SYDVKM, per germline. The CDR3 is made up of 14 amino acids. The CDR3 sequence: CASNRRDRADTQYF. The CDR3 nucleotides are TGTGCCAGCAATCGAAGGGACAGGGCAGATACGCAGTATTTT.

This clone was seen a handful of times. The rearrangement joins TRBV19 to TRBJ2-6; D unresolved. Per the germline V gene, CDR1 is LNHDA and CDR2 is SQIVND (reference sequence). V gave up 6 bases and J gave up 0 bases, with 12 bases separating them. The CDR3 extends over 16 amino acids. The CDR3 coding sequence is TGTGCCAGTAGCATGTTTTGGGGCTCTGGGGCCAACGTCCTGACTTTC. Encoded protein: CASSMFWGSGANVLTF.

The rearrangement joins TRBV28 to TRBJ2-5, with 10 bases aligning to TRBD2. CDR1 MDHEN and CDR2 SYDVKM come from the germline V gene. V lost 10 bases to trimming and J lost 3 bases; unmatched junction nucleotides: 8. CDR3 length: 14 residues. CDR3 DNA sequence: TGTGCCACGGACGGGACTAGCGTCGAAGAGACCCAGTACTTC. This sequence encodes CATDGTSVEETQYF.

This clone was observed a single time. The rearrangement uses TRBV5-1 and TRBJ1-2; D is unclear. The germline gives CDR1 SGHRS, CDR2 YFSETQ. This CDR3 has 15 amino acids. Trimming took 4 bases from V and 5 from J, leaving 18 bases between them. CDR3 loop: CASSPSGVSTYGYTF. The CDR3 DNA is TGCGCCAGCAGCCCAAGCGGGGTCTCCACTTATGGCTACACCTTC.

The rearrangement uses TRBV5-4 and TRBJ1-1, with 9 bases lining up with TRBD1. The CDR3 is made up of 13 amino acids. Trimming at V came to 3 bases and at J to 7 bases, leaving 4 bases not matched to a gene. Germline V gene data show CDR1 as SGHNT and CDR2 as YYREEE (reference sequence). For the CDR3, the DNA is TGTGCCAGCAGCTGGGACAGGGCAAATGAAGCTTTCTTT. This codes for CASSWDRANEAFF.

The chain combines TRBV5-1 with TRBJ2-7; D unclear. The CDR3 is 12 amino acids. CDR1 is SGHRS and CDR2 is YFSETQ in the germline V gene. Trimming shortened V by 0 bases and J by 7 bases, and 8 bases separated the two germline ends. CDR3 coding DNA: TGCGCCAGCAGCTTGGGCGGATGGGAGCAGTACTTC. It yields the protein CASSLGGWEQYF.

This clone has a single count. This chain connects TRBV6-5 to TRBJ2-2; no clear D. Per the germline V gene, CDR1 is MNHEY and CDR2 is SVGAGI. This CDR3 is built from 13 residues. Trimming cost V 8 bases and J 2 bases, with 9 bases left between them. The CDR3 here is CASVADNTGELFF. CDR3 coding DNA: TGTGCCAGCGTCGCGGATAACACCGGGGAGCTGTTTTTT.

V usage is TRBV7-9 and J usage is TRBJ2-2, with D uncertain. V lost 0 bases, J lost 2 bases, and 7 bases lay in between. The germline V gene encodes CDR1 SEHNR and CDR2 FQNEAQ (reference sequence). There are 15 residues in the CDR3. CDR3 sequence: CASSLASSNTGELFF. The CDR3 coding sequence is TGTGCCAGCAGCTTAGCTAGCAGTAACACCGGGGAGCTGTTTTTT.

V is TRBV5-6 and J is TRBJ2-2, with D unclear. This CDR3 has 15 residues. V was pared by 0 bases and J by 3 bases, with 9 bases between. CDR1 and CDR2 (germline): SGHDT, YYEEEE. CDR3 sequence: CASSLGRSYTGELFF. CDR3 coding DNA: TGTGCCAGCAGCTTGGGTCGCAGTTACACCGGGGAGCTGTTTTTT.

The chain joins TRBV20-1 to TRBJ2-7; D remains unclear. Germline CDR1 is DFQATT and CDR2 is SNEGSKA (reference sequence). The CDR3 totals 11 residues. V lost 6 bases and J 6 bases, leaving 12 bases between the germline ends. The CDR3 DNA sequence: TGCAGTGCCACCGTTACAATCGAGCAGTACTTC. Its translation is CSATVTIEQYF.

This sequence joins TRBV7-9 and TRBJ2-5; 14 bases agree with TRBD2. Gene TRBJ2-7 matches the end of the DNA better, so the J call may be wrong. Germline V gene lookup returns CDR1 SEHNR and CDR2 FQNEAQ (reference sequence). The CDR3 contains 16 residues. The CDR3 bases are TGTGCCAGCAGCCCGGGACTAGCGGGAGTTTATTACGAGCAGTACTTC. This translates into CASSPGLAGVYYEQYF.

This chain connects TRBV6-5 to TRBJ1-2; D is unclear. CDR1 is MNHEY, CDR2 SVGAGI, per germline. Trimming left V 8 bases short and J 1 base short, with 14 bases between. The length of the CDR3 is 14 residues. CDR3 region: CASRGLQLNYGYTF. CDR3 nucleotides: TGTGCCAGCCGTGGGTTACAGCTTAACTATGGCTACACCTTC.

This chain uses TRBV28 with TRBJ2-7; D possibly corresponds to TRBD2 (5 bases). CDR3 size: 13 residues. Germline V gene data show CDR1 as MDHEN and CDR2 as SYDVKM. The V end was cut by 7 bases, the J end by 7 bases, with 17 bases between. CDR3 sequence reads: CASKSEDPYEQYF. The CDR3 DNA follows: TGTGCCAGCAAGTCGGAGGACCCGTATGAGCAGTACTTC.